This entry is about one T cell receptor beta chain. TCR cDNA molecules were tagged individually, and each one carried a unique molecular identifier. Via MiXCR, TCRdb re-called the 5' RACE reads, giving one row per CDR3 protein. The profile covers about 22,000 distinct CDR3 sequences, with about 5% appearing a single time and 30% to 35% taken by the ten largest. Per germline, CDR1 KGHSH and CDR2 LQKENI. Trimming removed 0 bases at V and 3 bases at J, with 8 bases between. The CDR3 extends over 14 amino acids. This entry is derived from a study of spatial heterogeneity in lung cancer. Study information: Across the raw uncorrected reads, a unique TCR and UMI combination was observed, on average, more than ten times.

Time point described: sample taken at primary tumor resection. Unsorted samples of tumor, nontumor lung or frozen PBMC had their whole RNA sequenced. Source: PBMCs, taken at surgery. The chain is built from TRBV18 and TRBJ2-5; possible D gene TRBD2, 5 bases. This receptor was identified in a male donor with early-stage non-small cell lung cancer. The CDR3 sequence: CASSPPLDKETQYF. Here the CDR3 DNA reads TGTGCCAGCTCACCACCACTAGACAAAGAGACCCAGTACTTC.